These 32 T cell receptor beta chains came from one sample sequenced in a study of T cell responses to AZD1222 COVID-19 vaccine. Assay used: immunoSEQ multiplex PCR; TCRdb lists only in-frame clones, some missing. Of about 120,000 clones in the sample, more than 80% were seen once. Sequenced here: peripheral blood, sampled on day 0 of AZD1222 vaccination. The source of these receptors is an adult in good health.

The CDR3 nucleotides are TGTGCCAGCCTACCCGGGGGTTCGGCCTATAATTCACCCCTCCACTTT. It encodes CASLPGGSAYNSPLHF. V and J are TRBV28 and TRBJ1-6; a weak D match, TRBD1 (5 bases). The germline V gene encodes CDR1 MDHEN and CDR2 SYDVKM. Trimming removed 8 bases from V and 2 bases from J, with 16 bases in between. The CDR3 is 16 residues long.

The J gene is TRBJ1-1, the V gene TRBV28, with D possibly matching TRBD1 (6 bases). This CDR3 comprises 14 residues. Trimming shortened V by 7 bases and J by 1 base, and 13 bases separated the two germline ends. Germline V gene lookup returns CDR1 MDHEN and CDR2 SYDVKM. The CDR3 protein is CASIMGARNTEAFF. The CDR3, as DNA: TGTGCCAGCATTATGGGGGCGCGGAACACTGAAGCTTTCTTT.

The chain has TRBV5-6 and TRBJ2-5, with D unresolved. Germline loops: CDR1 SGHDT, CDR2 YYEEEE. The CDR3 totals 12 residues. V shed 0 bases and J shed 5 bases, with 5 bases lying between them. The CDR3 sequence: CASSLVTETQYF. CDR3 bases: TGTGCCAGCAGCTTGGTCACTGAGACCCAGTACTTC.

The V and J genes are TRBV20-1 and TRBJ2-3; 12 nucleotides match TRBD2. The V segment lost 3 bases and the J segment 4 bases; nucleotides outside the gene matches: 2. Germline-derived CDR1 and CDR2 are DFQATT and SNEGSKA (reference sequence). CDR3 length: 14 residues. The CDR3 DNA sequence: TGCAGTGCTAGTCTAGCGGGAGGGGCAGATACGCAGTATTTT. Translated, it gives CSASLAGGADTQYF.

The V call is TRBV5-4, the J call TRBJ1-1; D is unclear. Germline loops: CDR1 SGHNT, CDR2 YYREEE (reference sequence). The V end lost 1 base, the J end lost 3 bases, and 16 bases lay between the germline ends. CDR3 size: 16 residues. The CDR3 coding sequence is TGTGCCAGCAGCTTGTTAGTGGTGGGAGTTGACACTGAAGCTTTCTTT. This gives the protein CASSLLVVGVDTEAFF.

The V call is TRBV10-1, the J call TRBJ1-1; D gene unclear. This CDR3 comprises 15 residues. Between the trimmed V and J ends, which lost 4 bases and 11 bases, there was a span of 23 bases. CDR1 and CDR2 (germline): WNHNN, SYGVQD (reference sequence). The CDR3 bases are TGCGCCAGCAGTGTAAGAAATACCCGCCAAAAGTCGGCTTTCTTT. Its protein is CASSVRNTRQKSAFF.

This clone was detected only a few times. The J gene is TRBJ2-7, the V gene TRBV19; D gene unclear. In germline, CDR1 is LNHDA, CDR2 SQIVND (reference sequence). The CDR3 extends over 14 amino acids. The V gene lost 3 bases and the J gene lost 0 bases, with 9 bases spanning the gap. CDR3 protein: CASSMALGSYEQYF. CDR3 nucleotide sequence: TGTGCCAGTAGTATGGCACTTGGCTCCTACGAGCAGTACTTC.

V and J are TRBV12-5 and TRBJ1-3; a weak D match, TRBD1 (5 bases). Germline-derived CDR1 and CDR2 are LGHNT and FRNRAP. The CDR3 extends over 17 amino acids. The V end lost 7 bases, the J end lost 0 bases, and 19 bases lay between the germline ends. The CDR3 region has the DNA TGTGCTAGTGCCCGAGCCGGGACTGGAAGCTCTGGAAACACCATATATTTT. Translated, it gives CASARAGTGSSGNTIYF.

V usage is TRBV3-1 (or the pseudogene TRBV3-2) and J usage is TRBJ1-1; no clear D. The CDR3 runs 13 residues. Germline-derived CDR1 and CDR2 are LGHDT and YNNKEL (reference sequence). The germline V and J ends were trimmed by 0 bases and 4 bases, with 6 bases remaining between them. The CDR3 sequence: CASSQEVVTEAFF. The CDR3 nucleotides read TGTGCCAGCAGCCAAGAGGTGGTCACTGAAGCTTTCTTT.

This sequence joins TRBV7-8 and TRBJ1-2; possible D gene TRBD1, 5 bases. Trimming pared 0 bases from V and 5 bases from J, leaving 10 bases between. The CDR3 extends over 14 amino acids. From germline, CDR1 is SGHVS and CDR2 FQNEAQ. CDR3: CASSLAREEYGYTF. The CDR3 DNA reads TGTGCCAGCAGCTTAGCCAGGGAGGAGTATGGCTACACCTTC.

The chain employs TRBV9 and TRBJ1-5, with unresolved D. CDR1 is SGDLS, CDR2 YYNGEE, per germline. The CDR3 runs 14 residues. Trimming took 0 bases from V and 0 from J, leaving 4 bases between them. CDR3 bases: TGTGCCAGCAGCGTAGCTGGTAGCAATCAGCCCCAGCATTTT. As protein: CASSVAGSNQPQHF.

The chain joins TRBV28 to TRBJ1-1; D is possibly TRBD1 (6 bases). CDR1 MDHEN and CDR2 SYDVKM come from the germline V gene. CDR3 size: 16 residues. V was clipped by 5 bases and J by 4 bases, with 20 bases between them. CDR3 coding DNA: TGTGCCAGCAGTCCGCCGGGGGCTTTTGGGGGCACTGAAGCTTTCTTT. Translating gives CASSPPGAFGGTEAFF.

A single count supports this clone. The chain is built from TRBV18 and TRBJ1-1; D perhaps matches TRBD1 (5 bases). There are 15 residues in the CDR3. Germline CDR1 and CDR2: KGHSH and LQKENI. The ends were cut back, 1 base at V and 5 bases at J, with 14 bases in the middle. The CDR3 nucleotides are TGTGCCAGCTCACCACGACCTGACAGAAAAACTGAAGCTTTCTTT. It codes for CASSPRPDRKTEAFF. Looking up the rest from reference TRBV18 and TRBJ1-1 gives the full variable domain: NAGVMQNPRHLVRRRGQEARLRCSPMKGHSHVYWYRQLPEEGLKFMVYLQKENIIDESGMPKERFSAEFPKEGPSILRIQQVVRGDSAAYFCASSPRPDRKTEAFFGQGTRLTVV.

CDR3 region: CASSDLLDSGNTIYF. For the CDR3, the DNA is TGTGCCAGCAGTGATTTACTCGACTCTGGAAACACCATATATTTT. The gene calls are TRBV6-1 and TRBJ1-3; D remains ambiguous. The CDR3 covers 15 residues. The germline gives CDR1 MNHNS, CDR2 SASEGT. V was cut by 3 bases and J by 0 bases, with 9 bases left in between.

The rearrangement links TRBV29-1 to TRBJ1-2, with D possibly TRBD1 on 5 matching bases. The length of the CDR3 is 12 residues. Germline loops: CDR1 SQVTM, CDR2 ANQGSEA. V lost 5 bases, J lost 6 bases, and 13 bases lay in between. For the CDR3, the DNA is TGCAGCGTTTGGCAGGGCGACGATGGCTACACCTTC. This codes for CSVWQGDDGYTF. The variable domain in full, completed from reference TRBV29-1 and TRBJ1-2, reads SAVISQKPSRDICQRGTSLTIQCQVDSQVTMMFWYRQQPGQSLTLIATANQGSEATYESGFVIDKFPISRPNLTFSTLTVSNMSPEDSSIYLCSVWQGDDGYTFGSGTRLTVV.

The chain combines TRBV6-6 with TRBJ1-5; D is unclear. CDR1 is MNHNY, CDR2 SVGAGI, per germline (reference sequence). The CDR3 is made up of 12 amino acids. Trimming took 6 bases from V and 7 from J, leaving 10 bases between them. CDR3 DNA: TGTGCCAGCAGCTCCGTGTTCCAGCCCCAGCATTTT. This codes for CASSSVFQPQHF.

The rearrangement links TRBV2 to TRBJ1-1; D ambiguous. Looked up from germline, CDR1 is SNHLY and CDR2 is FYNNEI. CDR3 length: 13 residues. Trimming took off 3 bases at V and 3 bases at J, with 8 bases between the two ends. CDR3 sequence reads: CASSDVLDTEAFF. The CDR3 coding sequence is TGTGCCAGCAGTGATGTGCTAGACACTGAAGCTTTCTTT.

The chain couples TRBV5-1 to TRBJ1-3, with D possibly TRBD1 on 6 matching bases. CDR3 length: 16 residues. V lost 0 bases and J lost 0, with 10 bases in between. Germline values: CDR1 SGHRS, CDR2 YFSETQ. In DNA form, the CDR3 reads TGCGCCAGCAGCTTGGGGTTACAGGGCTCTGGAAACACCATATATTTT. As protein: CASSLGLQGSGNTIYF.

The chain links TRBV5-5 to TRBJ1-1; perhaps TRBD1 as D (5 bases). Trimming shortened V by 0 bases and J by 8 bases, and 17 bases separated the two germline ends. The V gene's germline CDR1 is SGHKS and CDR2 YYEKEE (reference sequence). This CDR3 is 15 amino acids long. CDR3 bases: TGTGCCAGCAGCTTGGGAGCGGGGGACCTGGGGGAAGCTTTCTTT. This translates into CASSLGAGDLGEAFF.

The V and J genes are TRBV27 and TRBJ2-7, with TRBD1 matching over 7 bases. Germline CDR1 is MNHEY and CDR2 is SMNVEV (reference sequence). J gave up 2 bases and V 2 bases, and 3 bases lay outside the gene matches. The CDR3 has 14 amino acids. CDR3 loop: CASSLQGVAYEQYF. In nucleotides, the CDR3 is TGTGCCAGCAGTTTACAGGGGGTAGCCTACGAGCAGTACTTC.

The V and J genes are TRBV27 and TRBJ1-5; TRBD1 matches at 9 bases. The germline V gene has CDR1 MNHEY and CDR2 SMNVEV (reference sequence). The CDR3 is made up of 15 amino acids. With V trimmed by 3 bases and J by 6 bases, 6 bases remained unmatched. The CDR3 bases are TGTGCCAGCAGTTTCGTCGGACAGGGGCCTCAGCCCCAGCATTTT. Protein product: CASSFVGQGPQPQHF.

The chain carries TRBV19 and TRBJ2-1; D is unclear. Trimming pared 7 bases from V and 0 bases from J, leaving 10 bases between. Per the germline V gene, CDR1 is LNHDA and CDR2 is SQIVND (reference sequence). The CDR3 consists of 14 residues. The CDR3 nucleotides are TGTGCCAGTACTGCGGATAGCTCCTACAATGAGCAGTTCTTC. This sequence encodes CASTADSSYNEQFF.

This rearrangement joins TRBV7-8 to TRBJ2-7, with D possibly matching TRBD1 (5 bases). The CDR3 loop spans 13 amino acids. Germline-derived CDR1 and CDR2 are SGHVS and FQNEAQ. V dropped 6 bases and J dropped 0 bases, with 9 bases sitting between them. CDR3 region: CASRPDSSYEQYF. CDR3 sequence (DNA): TGTGCCAGCAGGCCCGACAGCTCCTACGAGCAGTACTTC.

The rearrangement joins TRBV3-1 (or the pseudogene TRBV3-2) to TRBJ2-1; possible D gene TRBD1, 5 bases. The CDR3 is 16 amino acids. V shed 0 bases and J shed 1 base, with 10 bases lying between them. Germline lookup yields CDR1 LGHDT and CDR2 YNNKEL (reference sequence). CDR3 loop: CASSQDPQGSYNEQFF. The CDR3 region has the DNA TGTGCCAGCAGCCAAGATCCCCAGGGTTCCTACAATGAGCAGTTCTTC.

CDR3 bases: TGTGCCAGCCGGACAGGGGAGGGCGAGCAGTACTTC. This translates into CASRTGEGEQYF. V gene TRBV21-1 combines with J gene TRBJ2-7; the table's D call TRBD1 went unverified against the DNA. TRBV21-1 is an annotated pseudogene. The CDR3 is 12 amino acids.

The chain carries TRBV30 and TRBJ1-2, with D maybe TRBD1 (5 bases). The CDR3 has 11 residues. The ends were cut back, 7 bases at V and 5 bases at J, with 11 bases in the middle. Looked up from germline, CDR1 is GTSNPN and CDR2 is SVGIG (reference sequence). CDR3 nucleotide sequence: TGTGCCTCAACGGGGACGTATGGCTACACCTTC. Its protein is CASTGTYGYTF.

The gene calls are TRBV6-6 and TRBJ1-2, with D maybe TRBD1 (6 bases). The CDR3 spans 19 residues. The germline CDR1 and CDR2 sequences are MNHNY and SVGAGI (reference sequence). V was clipped by 5 bases and J by 0 bases, with 25 bases between them. The DNA for the CDR3 is TGTGCCAGCAGTCTACCAATACCGGGCCAGGCAGGGGCTAACTATGGCTACACCTTC. This gives the protein CASSLPIPGQAGANYGYTF.

The chain employs TRBV30 and TRBJ1-2, with D unclear. Germline CDR1 GTSNPN, CDR2 SVGIG (reference sequence). V was cut by 2 bases and J by 6 bases, with 19 bases left in between. This CDR3 spans 15 amino acids. DNA of the CDR3: TGTGCCTGGAGTCTGCACTGGGGAGGGCGGAATGGCTACACCTTC. Protein: CAWSLHWGGRNGYTF.

This sequence joins TRBV20-1 and TRBJ1-1, with no clear D. Germline lookup yields CDR1 DFQATT and CDR2 SNEGSKA (reference sequence). The CDR3 runs to 11 residues. V was cut by 5 bases and J by 1 base, with 5 bases left in between. Here the CDR3 DNA reads TGCAGTGCTGCCGAGAACACTGAAGCTTTCTTT. This translates into CSAAENTEAFF.

The chain recombines TRBV28 with TRBJ1-1, with D unclear. The V end was cut by 5 bases, the J end by 7 bases, with 8 bases between. There are 11 residues in the CDR3. The germline gives CDR1 MDHEN, CDR2 SYDVKM. The CDR3 nucleotides read TGTGCCAGCAGTCGTGGATATGAAGCTTTCTTT. Amino acids: CASSRGYEAFF.

The V gene is TRBV6-2 or TRBV6-3, the J gene TRBJ2-4, with D maybe TRBD2 (5 bases). This CDR3 has 14 residues. Germline V CDR1 and CDR2: MNHEY, SVGEGT. The V gene lost 2 bases and the J gene lost 5 bases, with 10 bases spanning the gap. The CDR3 spells CASSYPGVQNIQYF. CDR3 coding DNA: TGTGCCAGCAGTTACCCCGGGGTGCAAAACATTCAGTACTTC.

The chain links TRBV30 to TRBJ2-1, with 7 bases identical to TRBD1. CDR1 is GTSNPN and CDR2 is SVGIG in the germline V gene (reference sequence). With 8 bases clipped from V and 0 bases from J, the junction kept 7 bases outside the gene matches. The CDR3 is 14 residues long. CDR3 loop: CASTQGSSYNEQFF. In DNA, the CDR3 is TGTGCCAGTACACAGGGGAGCTCCTACAATGAGCAGTTCTTC.